This T cell receptor (beta chain) appears in the sequencing data of a study of spatial heterogeneity in lung cancer. Study information: Beta-chain sequences were consistently detected more often than alpha-chain sequences. Raw sequencing reads included, on average, more than eight appearances of each unique TCR and UMI combination.

Time point reported: sample taken at primary tumor resection. Whole RNA, isolated from tumor, nontumor lung or frozen PBMC, was sequenced without prior sorting. The donors were 55 to 85 patients with non-small cell lung cancer that was early-stage and untreated. The CDR3 has 17 residues. Germline values: CDR1 MNHEY, CDR2 SVGAGI. After removal of 7 bases from V and 0 bases from J, the junction contained 10 bases not matched to a gene. On each TCR cDNA molecule, a unique molecular identifier was present. MiXCR, run by TCRdb on the 5' RACE reads, gives a single entry per CDR3 protein. The profile shows more than 20,000 distinct CDR3 sequences, 3.5% to 5.5% of them singletons. At least ten counts were recorded for this clonotype.

This chain uses TRBV6-5 with TRBJ2-3, with 10 nucleotides matching TRBD2. Specimen: PBMCs, collected at surgery. This TCR derives from a male donor with early-stage non-small cell lung cancer. CDR3 bases: TGTGCCAGCAAGGGAGCTAGCGGGAGTTATAGCACAGATACGCAGTATTTT. This sequence encodes CASKGASGSYSTDTQYF.